Each of the 21 T cell receptor beta chains below was sequenced from the same sample in a study of T cell responses to AZD1222 COVID-19 vaccine. Clones were read by immunoSEQ multiplex PCR, and TCRdb kept only the in-frame ones, dropping some. Among 250,000 to 300,000 clones listed, 90% to 95% were seen once. This specimen was peripheral blood, taken 28 days after the second AZD1222 dose. These receptors originate from an adult who received the AZD1222 COVID-19 vaccine.

The V call is TRBV9, the J call TRBJ1-6; 8 bases line up with TRBD1. This CDR3 has 17 amino acids. The V gene's germline CDR1 is SGDLS and CDR2 YYNGEE. V trimming: 3 bases; J trimming: 10 bases; junction bases outside the gene matches: 15. In nucleotides, the CDR3 is TGTGCCAGCAGCGGGGGGGCGGACAGGGTTGGTGGATCACCCCTCCACTTT. This gives the protein CASSGGADRVGGSPLHF.

V gene TRBV4-2 combines with J gene TRBJ1-2; tentative D call: TRBD1 (6 bases). CDR3 size: 14 residues. V lost 0 bases and J 8 bases, leaving 13 bases between the germline ends. The germline V gene has CDR1 LGHNA and CDR2 YNFKEQ. The CDR3 DNA follows: TGTGCCAGCAGCCAAGATCGCAGGGGTCAAGGCTACACCTTC. Translated, it gives CASSQDRRGQGYTF.

The V gene is TRBV27, the J gene TRBJ1-1; the match to TRBD1 covers 10 bases. CDR1 and CDR2 from the germline V gene are MNHEY and SMNVEV (reference sequence). This CDR3 spans 14 amino acids. The V segment lost 6 bases and the J segment 2 bases; nucleotides outside the gene matches: 3. CDR3 nucleotide sequence: TGTGCCAGCAGACAGACAGGGGGCAACACTGAAGCTTTCTTT. Its translation is CASRQTGGNTEAFF.

Comment on this clone: At one boundary the junction diverges from the germline segment, which might be a read error. The genes are TRBV7-7 and TRBJ2-1; 8 bases align to TRBD2. Germline assignment: CDR1 SSHAT and CDR2 FNYEAQ (reference sequence). This CDR3 region has 13 residues. CDR3 in DNA: TGTGCTAGCAGCGGGGGACCGGTGGGTGAGCAGTTCTTC. Translated, it gives CASSGGPVGEQFF.

This chain links TRBV25-1 with TRBJ2-1; D unresolved. Deletions cut 2 bases from V and 10 bases from J, with 9 bases between. Germline CDR1 is MGHDK and CDR2 is SYGVNS. The CDR3 sequence is 12 residues long. The DNA for the CDR3 is TGTGCCAGCAGTGAAGCCCAACGGGAGCAGTTCTTC. Its translation: CASSEAQREQFF.

This chain connects TRBV5-1 to TRBJ1-3, with D perhaps matching TRBD1 (6 bases). There are 16 residues in the CDR3. Trimming removed 0 bases from V and 3 bases from J, with 13 bases in between. Germline CDR1 and CDR2: SGHRS and YFSETQ. CDR3 sequence: CASSLEPTGFGNTIYF. CDR3 bases: TGCGCCAGCAGCTTGGAGCCAACAGGGTTTGGAAACACCATATATTTT.

This chain links TRBV3-1 (or the pseudogene TRBV3-2) with TRBJ1-4, with 8 bases that match TRBD1. The CDR3 has 16 residues. The V and J ends lost 5 bases and 3 bases, in that order; junction bases with no gene match: 8. Per the germline V gene, CDR1 is LGHDT and CDR2 is YNNKEL (reference sequence). DNA of the CDR3: TGTGCCAGCAGCTACGACAGGGGAACAGCTAATGAAAAACTGTTTTTT. Protein product: CASSYDRGTANEKLFF.

The table lists this clone with a count of one. The V and J genes are TRBV9 and TRBJ2-3; D uncertain. V lost 0 bases to trimming and J lost 2 bases, with 13 bases between them. Germline V gene lookup returns CDR1 SGDLS and CDR2 YYNGEE. CDR3 length equals 16 residues. The CDR3 protein is CASSVGPPTITDTQYF. The DNA of the CDR3 is TGTGCCAGCAGCGTAGGGCCTCCCACTATCACAGATACGCAGTATTTT.

J is TRBJ2-7 and V is TRBV19; D unresolved. The CDR3 is 15 amino acids. The V and J ends lost 6 bases and 4 bases respectively, with 19 bases between them. Germline assignment: CDR1 LNHDA and CDR2 SQIVND (reference sequence). The CDR3 sequence: CASSHPGERLYEQYF. CDR3 sequence (DNA): TGTGCCAGTAGCCACCCCGGCGAGAGACTTTACGAGCAGTACTTC.

The CDR3 bases are TGTGCCAGTACTATGGACAGGAGTAGGTGGCCCCAGCATTTT. Amino acid sequence: CASTMDRSRWPQHF. The chain employs TRBV19 and TRBJ1-5, with 7 bases aligning to TRBD1. The CDR3 is made up of 14 amino acids. From germline, CDR1 is LNHDA and CDR2 SQIVND (reference sequence). V dropped 7 bases and J dropped 9; count of bases not matched to a gene: 12.

The chain is built from TRBV4-1 and TRBJ1-4; no reliable D call. The CDR3 spans 14 residues. The V and J ends lost 3 bases and 7 bases respectively, with 12 bases between them. Looked up from germline, CDR1 is MGHRA and CDR2 is YSYEKL. CDR3 protein: CASSQSGTREKLFF. The CDR3 coding sequence is TGCGCCAGCAGCCAGTCGGGAACGCGTGAAAAACTGTTTTTT.

V and J are TRBV5-1 and TRBJ1-2, with 7 bases fitting TRBD1. Germline loops: CDR1 SGHRS, CDR2 YFSETQ. V lost 4 bases to trimming and J lost 7 bases; unmatched junction nucleotides: 10. This CDR3 has 14 residues. The CDR3 here is CASSVNRGVGGYTF. CDR3 nucleotide sequence: TGCGCCAGCAGCGTTAACAGGGGAGTCGGTGGCTACACCTTC.

The V call is TRBV13, the J call TRBJ1-2; D remains unclear. Per germline, CDR1 PRHDT and CDR2 FYEKMQ (reference sequence). V was cut by 2 bases and J by 0 bases, with 7 bases left in between. This CDR3 is 14 amino acids long. The CDR3 reads CASSLPTANYGYTF. In nucleotides, the CDR3 is TGTGCCAGCAGCTTACCCACAGCTAACTATGGCTACACCTTC.

The chain employs TRBV3-1 (or the pseudogene TRBV3-2) and TRBJ2-7; 7 bases are shared with TRBD1. The J segment lost 1 base and the V segment lost 4 bases, leaving 7 bases of the junction unmatched. The germline CDR1 and CDR2 sequences are LGHDT and YNNKEL (reference sequence). The CDR3 spans 15 residues. The CDR3 bases are TGTGCCAGCAGCCCTGGACAGGCTCCATCCTACGAGCAGTACTTC. Encoded protein: CASSPGQAPSYEQYF.

The chain has TRBV29-1 and TRBJ2-1; TRBD2 is a possible D gene (6 bases). CDR3 size: 16 residues. Germline V lookup: CDR1 SQVTM, CDR2 ANQGSEA. V lost 2 bases, J lost 1 base, and 15 bases lay in between. CDR3 amino acids: CSVEWEDVVSYNEQFF. The CDR3 DNA reads TGCAGCGTTGAATGGGAGGATGTTGTGTCCTACAATGAGCAGTTCTTC.

This chain connects TRBV28 to TRBJ1-1, with D possibly being TRBD1 (5 bases). Germline V gives CDR1 MDHEN, CDR2 SYDVKM. Deletions cut 3 bases from V and 7 bases from J, with 18 bases between. The CDR3 covers 15 residues. As DNA, the CDR3 is TGTGCCAGCAGTTTGGGAGGGGCTCATCGGGGTGAAGCTTTCTTT. Protein: CASSLGGAHRGEAFF.

The chain carries TRBV4-2 and TRBJ1-1; D is unresolved. CDR1 LGHNA and CDR2 YNFKEQ come from the germline V gene. CDR3 length equals 14 residues. Trimming cost V 0 bases and J 6 bases, with 11 bases left between them. CDR3 region: CASSQDTLASEAFF. The CDR3 nucleotides read TGTGCCAGCAGCCAAGATACATTGGCTTCTGAAGCTTTCTTT.

The rearrangement links TRBV12-3 or TRBV12-4 to TRBJ1-1; D is undetermined. The length of the CDR3 is 13 residues. V dropped 6 bases and J dropped 6 bases, with 14 bases sitting between them. In DNA, the CDR3 is TGTGCCAGCAGGAAGGAGCTGGATTCTGAAGCTTTCTTT. It codes for CASRKELDSEAFF.

The chain is built from TRBV3-1 (or the pseudogene TRBV3-2) and TRBJ1-6; TRBD1 matches at 8 bases. Per germline, CDR1 LGHDT and CDR2 YNNKEL (reference sequence). The CDR3 is 16 amino acids. The V gene end was trimmed by 5 bases and the J gene end by 7 bases; junction bases not matched to a gene: 10. CDR3 nucleotides: TGTGCCAGCAGCGACCGCGGGACAGGCGGCAATTCACCCCTCCACTTT. This translates into CASSDRGTGGNSPLHF.

This clone was seen a handful of times. V usage is TRBV29-1 and J usage is TRBJ2-5; D ambiguous. V shed 3 bases and J shed 1 base, with 9 bases lying between them. Germline V lookup: CDR1 SQVTM, CDR2 ANQGSEA. The CDR3 consists of 13 residues. This CDR3 reads CSVEVNSQETQYF. CDR3 DNA sequence: TGCAGCGTTGAGGTGAACAGCCAAGAGACCCAGTACTTC.

This chain uses TRBV28 with TRBJ2-7, with TRBD1 identical over 8 bases. Germline-derived CDR1 and CDR2 are MDHEN and SYDVKM. With V trimmed by 8 bases and J by 1 base, 10 bases remained unmatched. This CDR3 contains 15 residues. CDR3 DNA sequence: TGTGCCAGCCTCAGCAGGGACAGGCGTTCCTACGAGCAGTACTTC. The encoded protein is CASLSRDRRSYEQYF.